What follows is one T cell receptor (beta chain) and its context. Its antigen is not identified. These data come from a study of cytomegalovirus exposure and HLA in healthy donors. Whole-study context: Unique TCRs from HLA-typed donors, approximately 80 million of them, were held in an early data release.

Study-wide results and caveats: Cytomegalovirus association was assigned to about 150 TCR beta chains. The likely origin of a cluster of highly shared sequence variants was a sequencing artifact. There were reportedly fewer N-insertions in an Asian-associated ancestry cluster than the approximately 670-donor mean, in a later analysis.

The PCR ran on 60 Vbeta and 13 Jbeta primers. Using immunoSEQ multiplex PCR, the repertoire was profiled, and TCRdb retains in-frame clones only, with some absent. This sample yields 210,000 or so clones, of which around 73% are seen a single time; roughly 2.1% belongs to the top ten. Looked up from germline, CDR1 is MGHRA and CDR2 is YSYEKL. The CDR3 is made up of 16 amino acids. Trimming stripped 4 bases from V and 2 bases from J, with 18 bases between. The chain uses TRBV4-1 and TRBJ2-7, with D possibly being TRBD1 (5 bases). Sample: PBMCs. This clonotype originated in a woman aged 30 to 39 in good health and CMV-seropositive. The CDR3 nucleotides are TGCGCCAGCAGCCCCAAGCAACAGGATCGGACCTACGAGCAGTACTTC. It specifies CASSPKQQDRTYEQYF.